These 31 T cell receptor beta chains originate from one sample sequenced in a study of T cells in Graves' hyperthyroidism and ophthalmopathy. Amplification targeted TCR beta CDR3 regions from RNA transcripts. When the TCR CDR3 underwent first-round RT-PCR, the HTBI primer set was used. A single record per CDR3 protein comes from TCRdb applying MiXCR to the multiplex PCR reads. The sample consists of 300,000 to 400,000 distinct CDR3 sequences, about 14% of them appearing once. The sample comprised blood. Receptor source: a young woman with Graves' ophthalmopathy.

This clonotype was recorded many times. CDR3 nucleotide sequence: TGTGCCAGCAGCCATTCCTCCGGGACGGGGAGCGGGGAGCTGTTTTTT. This gives the protein CASSHSSGTGSGELFF. J is TRBJ2-2 and V is TRBV4-2, with D perhaps matching TRBD1 or TRBD2 (5 bases each). This CDR3 spans 16 amino acids. The germline gives CDR1 LGHNA, CDR2 YNFKEQ. V lost 3 bases and J lost 7, with 18 bases in between.

This clonotype was counted only a few times. This chain links TRBV5-1 with TRBJ2-3; D unresolved. In germline, CDR1 is SGHRS, CDR2 YFSETQ. Trimming cost V 4 bases and J 2 bases, with 5 bases left between them. This CDR3 is built from 12 residues. CDR3 DNA sequence: TGCGCCAGCAGCCAACACACAGATACGCAGTATTTT. As protein: CASSQHTDTQYF.

About this clonotype: A read error may explain this, as a much larger clone is one base away. The chain combines TRBV6-5 with TRBJ1-1; D possibly corresponds to TRBD1 (5 bases). The CDR3 is 13 residues long. Germline V gene sequence: CDR1 MNHEY, CDR2 SVGAGI. The CDR3 region is CASSYAGQTGAFF. CDR3 nucleotide sequence: TGTGCCAGCAGTTACGCCGGACAAACTGGAGCTTTCTTT.

This clonotype has more than one count but fewer than ten. This chain links TRBV19 with TRBJ2-6; D is tentatively TRBD1 or TRBD2 (5 bases each). The germline V and J ends were trimmed by 5 bases and 0 bases, with 20 bases remaining between them. The CDR3 extends over 19 amino acids. Germline V gene sequence: CDR1 LNHDA, CDR2 SQIVND (reference sequence). As DNA, the CDR3 is TGTGCCAGTAGTCAGGATCCTTTGTCGGGGACCTCTGGGGCCAACGTCCTGACTTTC. Amino acids: CASSQDPLSGTSGANVLTF.

As concerns this clonotype: One base away lies a much larger clone, so this may be a sequencing read error. The chain joins TRBV5-6 to TRBJ1-2; D remains unclear. CDR1 and CDR2 from the germline V gene are SGHDT and YYEEEE. The CDR3 spans 15 residues. The DNA for the CDR3 is TGTGCCAGCAGCTCCGATGATGACCATGACTATGTCTACACCTTC. Translating gives CASSSDDDHDYVYTF.

The table lists this clonotype with many counts. The chain is built from TRBV18 and TRBJ1-2; 7 bases line up with TRBD1. Germline CDR1 is KGHSH and CDR2 is LQKENI. The V gene end was trimmed by 1 base and the J gene end by 3 bases; junction bases not matched to a gene: 11. The CDR3 consists of 17 residues. CDR3 sequence (DNA): TGTGCCAGCTCACCACTACAGGGGCCTTCGGCGGACTATGGCTACACCTTC. Protein: CASSPLQGPSADYGYTF.

This clonotype was recorded many times. This chain uses TRBV27 with TRBJ2-7, with TRBD2 matching 10 bases. The CDR3 has 15 residues. Germline values: CDR1 MNHEY, CDR2 SMNVEV (reference sequence). The V and J ends lost 6 bases and 1 base, in that order; junction bases with no gene match: 6. For the CDR3, the DNA is TGTGCCAGCAGCCAAGGACTAGCGGCATCCTACGAGCAGTACTTC. It codes for CASSQGLAASYEQYF.

The chain recombines TRBV7-9 with TRBJ2-7, with 7 bases fitting TRBD2. Unmatched junction bases numbered 3, after V lost 5 bases and J lost 2 bases. This CDR3 contains 13 residues. Germline V gene data show CDR1 as SEHNR and CDR2 as FQNEAQ (reference sequence). This CDR3 is CASSNGLAYEQYF. The CDR3 nucleotides are TGTGCCAGCAGCAATGGACTAGCCTACGAGCAGTACTTC.

This clonotype was found many times. The V and J genes are TRBV20-1 and TRBJ2-7; D tentatively reads TRBD1 or TRBD2 (5 bases each). The germline CDR1 and CDR2 sequences are DFQATT and SNEGSKA (reference sequence). V lost 4 bases, J lost 1 base, and 8 bases lay in between. This CDR3 has 12 amino acids. Here the CDR3 reads CSANWGSYEQYF. As DNA, the CDR3 is TGCAGTGCTAACTGGGGGTCCTACGAGCAGTACTTC.

This clonotype has a handful of counts. The rearrangement links TRBV28 to TRBJ2-5; D remains ambiguous. The CDR3 loop spans 11 amino acids. The germline V gene encodes CDR1 MDHEN and CDR2 SYDVKM. Between the trimmed V and J ends, which lost 8 bases and 8 bases, there was a span of 12 bases. The CDR3 spells CASSGWGTQYF. Here the CDR3 DNA reads TGTGCCAGCTCCGGTTGGGGAACCCAGTACTTC.

J is TRBJ1-2 and V is TRBV5-6, with D tentatively TRBD1 (6 bases). Trimming shortened V by 1 base and J by 4 bases, and 11 bases separated the two germline ends. This CDR3 comprises 14 residues. Germline-derived CDR1 and CDR2 are SGHDT and YYEEEE. The CDR3 spells CASSLQGRVYGYTF. As DNA, the CDR3 is TGTGCCAGCAGCTTGCAGGGGCGGGTCTATGGCTACACCTTC.

This clonotype was counted at least ten times. The chain uses TRBV6-1 and TRBJ1-3, with a weak D call TRBD1 (6 bases). The CDR3 length is 16 residues. V lost 3 bases to trimming and J lost 0 bases, with 12 bases between them. Germline-derived CDR1 and CDR2 are MNHNS and SASEGT. CDR3 nucleotide sequence: TGTGCCAGCAGTGAGTCGACAGGTGACTCTGGAAACACCATATATTTT. This gives the protein CASSESTGDSGNTIYF.

This clonotype was seen many times. V and J are TRBV5-5 and TRBJ1-2; 8 nucleotides line up with TRBD1. V shed 4 bases, J shed 3 bases, and the junction held 11 bases outside the gene matches. Germline loops: CDR1 SGHKS, CDR2 YYEKEE (reference sequence). This CDR3 contains 16 residues. CDR3 nucleotides: TGTGCCAGCAGCACCCCCTTACAGGGGGTGTACTATGGCTACACCTTC. This codes for CASSTPLQGVYYGYTF.

This chain connects TRBV19 to TRBJ2-3, with D tentatively TRBD1 (6 bases). Germline loops: CDR1 LNHDA, CDR2 SQIVND (reference sequence). The CDR3 spans 15 residues. The V gene lost 4 bases and the J gene lost 6 bases, with 17 bases spanning the gap. DNA for the CDR3: TGTGCCAGTAGTAATTTGGTACGAGACAGGGATACGCAGTATTTT. Residues: CASSNLVRDRDTQYF.

Ten or more counts support this clonotype. The chain recombines TRBV2 with TRBJ1-6; the D is unclear. Germline loops: CDR1 SNHLY, CDR2 FYNNEI. With 1 base removed from V and 7 bases from J, the gap between germline ends came to 8 bases. The CDR3 has 14 amino acids. The CDR3 reads CASSEVLRNSPLHF. The CDR3 DNA is TGTGCCAGCAGTGAAGTGCTACGCAATTCACCCCTCCACTTT.

This clonotype came up many times. The chain has TRBV24-1 and TRBJ2-2, with a weak D call TRBD1 (6 bases). This CDR3 contains 17 residues. The germline V and J ends were trimmed by 3 bases and 3 bases, with 16 bases remaining between them. Per germline, CDR1 KGHDR and CDR2 SFDVKD. This chain's CDR3 is CATSDTTGNQHTGELFF. DNA for the CDR3: TGTGCCACCAGTGATACAACAGGGAACCAACACACCGGGGAGCTGTTTTTT.

This clonotype was counted ten times or more. The V call is TRBV12-5, the J call TRBJ2-7; 7 nucleotides match TRBD2. V shed 0 bases and J 5 bases; nucleotides not matched to a gene: 7. In germline, CDR1 is LGHNT, CDR2 FRNRAP. This CDR3 contains 15 residues. The CDR3 protein is CASGLVRGKAHEQYF. Written as DNA, the CDR3 is TGTGCTAGTGGTTTGGTGCGGGGGAAAGCCCACGAGCAGTACTTC.

This clonotype was seen many times. This sequence joins TRBV3-1 and TRBJ2-7; D gene ambiguous. Germline lookup yields CDR1 LGHDT and CDR2 YNNKEL (reference sequence). V was shortened by 6 bases and J by 2 bases, with 5 bases between the two germline ends. The CDR3 length is 11 residues. The CDR3 reads CASSSTYEQYF. In DNA, the CDR3 is TGTGCCAGCAGTTCCACCTACGAGCAGTACTTC.

The table lists this clonotype with many counts. The chain employs TRBV7-3 and TRBJ2-1; D ambiguous. Deletions cut 5 bases from V and 4 bases from J, with 12 bases between. The CDR3 length is 14 residues. CDR1 is SGHTA and CDR2 is FQGTGA in the germline V gene. CDR3 coding DNA: TGTGCCAGCAGCCCGGCCGGCGGTTACAATGAGCAGTTCTTC. It yields the protein CASSPAGGYNEQFF.

This clonotype was counted ten times or more. The genes are TRBV10-3 and TRBJ2-1; TRBD2 agrees at 12 bases. The CDR3 spans 16 residues. The J segment lost 5 bases and the V segment lost 10 bases, leaving 12 bases of the junction unmatched. Looked up from germline, CDR1 is ENHRY and CDR2 is SYGVKD. The CDR3 DNA is TGTGCCACCAAAGCGGATCTAGCGGGGGGGAACAATGAGCAGTTCTTC. It encodes CATKADLAGGNNEQFF.

This clonotype showed up many times. V and J are TRBV2 and TRBJ2-2, with no clear D. CDR3 length: 12 residues. Trimming shortened V by 7 bases and J by 7 bases, and 10 bases separated the two germline ends. CDR1 and CDR2 (germline): SNHLY, FYNNEI. CDR3 sequence reads: CASTPEGGELFF. CDR3 sequence (DNA): TGTGCCAGCACCCCCGAAGGCGGGGAGCTGTTTTTT.

The chain has TRBV7-9 and TRBJ2-7, with D possibly TRBD2 on 7 matching bases. Trimming took 5 bases from V and 1 from J, leaving 15 bases between them. Germline CDR1 is SEHNR and CDR2 is FQNEAQ (reference sequence). This CDR3 contains 15 residues. CDR3 DNA: TGTGCCAGCAGCGAGGCGGGGGCCGTATCCTACGAGCAGTACTTC. Its translation: CASSEAGAVSYEQYF.

At least ten counts were recorded for this clonotype. V is TRBV28 and J is TRBJ1-2; no clear D. Trimming stripped 6 bases from V and 8 bases from J, with 13 bases between. The germline V gene encodes CDR1 MDHEN and CDR2 SYDVKM. The CDR3 is made up of 12 amino acids. In DNA, the CDR3 is TGTGCCAGCAGCCTTTGGGCCCAGGGCTACACCTTC. This translates into CASSLWAQGYTF.

This clonotype was detected many times. The chain has TRBV2 and TRBJ1-1, with D unresolved. Per the germline V gene, CDR1 is SNHLY and CDR2 is FYNNEI. The ends were cut back, 3 bases at V and 0 bases at J, with 8 bases in the middle. The CDR3 is 14 residues long. The CDR3 nucleotides are TGTGCCAGCAGTGAGATCCTTATGAACACTGAAGCTTTCTTT. Protein: CASSEILMNTEAFF.

The chain has TRBV11-2 and TRBJ2-7, with 8 bases fitting TRBD2. Per germline, CDR1 SGHAT and CDR2 FQNNGV. The CDR3 runs 14 residues. V lost 4 bases and J lost 3; bases outside the gene matches: 5. As DNA, the CDR3 is TGTGCCAGCAGCTCCCCGGGACTAGGCTACGAGCAGTACTTC. Translated, it gives CASSSPGLGYEQYF. The full variable domain, completed using reference TRBV11-2 and TRBJ2-7, is EAGVAQSPRYKIIEKRQSVAFWCNPISGHATLYWYQQILGQGPKLLIQFQNNGVVDDSQLPKDRFSAERLKGVDSTLKIQPAKLEDSAVYLCASSSPGLGYEQYFGPGTRLTVT.

Here the CDR3 reads CASSMKGILQAFF. Here the CDR3 DNA reads TGTGCCAGCAGCATGAAGGGGATCCTTCAAGCTTTCTTT. This sequence joins TRBV5-4 and TRBJ1-1; a possible D gene is TRBD1 (5 bases). This CDR3 is built from 13 residues. Germline values: CDR1 SGHNT, CDR2 YYREEE (reference sequence). Trimming took off 4 bases at V and 9 bases at J, with 16 bases between the two ends.

The chain combines TRBV2 with TRBJ1-1; no clear D. With 5 bases removed from V and 1 base from J, the gap between germline ends came to 14 bases. This CDR3 comprises 15 residues. Germline V gene lookup returns CDR1 SNHLY and CDR2 FYNNEI. The CDR3 DNA is TGTGCCAGCAGTATCCCCCTGGGAGAGAACACTGAAGCTTTCTTT. Amino acid sequence: CASSIPLGENTEAFF.

This clonotype has a handful of counts. V and J are TRBV5-1 and TRBJ2-3, with D perhaps TRBD1 (6 bases). V shed 5 bases and J shed 2 bases, with 21 bases lying between them. The germline V gene encodes CDR1 SGHRS and CDR2 YFSETQ. The length of the CDR3 is 17 residues. DNA for the CDR3: TGCGCCAGCAGTTACACCCCCACAGGGTCATACACAGATACGCAGTATTTT. Protein sequence: CASSYTPTGSYTDTQYF.

The sample holds many counts of this clonotype. This rearrangement joins TRBV30 to TRBJ1-1, with 7 bases matching TRBD1. The ends lost 0 bases at V and 5 bases at J; junction bases unmatched: 3. From germline, CDR1 is GTSNPN and CDR2 SVGIG (reference sequence). This CDR3 region has 13 residues. Written as DNA, the CDR3 is TGTGCCTGGAGTGTAGGGGGCGCGACTGAAGCTTTCTTT. This translates into CAWSVGGATEAFF.

This clonotype was detected many times. The CDR3 DNA is TGTGCCAGCAGTTTATCGCTGGGTTACGAGCAGTACTTC. Its protein product is CASSLSLGYEQYF. The V call is TRBV27, the J call TRBJ2-7; unclear D gene. Deletions cut 0 bases from V and 4 bases from J, with 7 bases between. The CDR3 sequence is 13 residues long. Germline values: CDR1 MNHEY, CDR2 SMNVEV (reference sequence).

V is TRBV19 and J is TRBJ1-5; tentatively, D is TRBD1 (6 bases). The V gene's germline CDR1 is LNHDA and CDR2 SQIVND (reference sequence). The V end was cut by 5 bases, the J end by 4 bases, with 15 bases between. The CDR3 consists of 15 residues. The CDR3 region has the DNA TGTGCCAGTAGTTTACCCGGGACACATAATCAGCCCCAGCATTTT. This codes for CASSLPGTHNQPQHF.